This T cell receptor (beta chain) was documented in a study of shared clonotypes between healthy human individuals. The authors loaded approximately 220 ng DNA, about 30,000 T cell genomes, into sorted-subset replicate PCRs. Using immunoSEQ multiplex PCR, the repertoire was profiled, and TCRdb retains in-frame clones only, with some absent. This sample has 2,500,000 or so clones, with around nine tenths found just once. From CD4+ cells came CD45RA+ naive and CD45RA-negative memory subsets. The CDR3 covers 15 residues. V was clipped by 2 bases and J by 9 bases; unmatched bases: 4. Germline CDR1 reads SEHNR; CDR2 reads FQNEAQ (reference sequence). Of note for this clone: Its antigen is not identified.

Overall study findings and caveats: Depth of sequencing was expected to influence donor clonotype sharing.

The chain has TRBV7-9 and TRBJ1-6; 10 bases are shared with TRBD1. This receptor was taken from a young man in good health. The sequencing input was naive CD4+ T cells sorted from blood. Subset in this sample: CD45RA+ positively selected. The CDR3 reads CASSLLGQGGSPLHF. The CDR3 region has the DNA TGTGCCAGCAGCTTACTCGGACAGGGGGGTTCACCCCTCCACTTT.